This T cell receptor beta chain originates from a study of blood T cell repertoires in COVID-19. Study-level background: Sites across the United States, Italy and Spain contributed samples from acute and convalescent COVID-19. Nucleic acid was either cDNA or gDNA, and it came from T cells, B-cell-depleted T cells, or PBMCs.

Germline V gene sequence: CDR1 MNHEY, CDR2 SMNVEV (reference sequence). CDR3 size: 18 residues. The V end was cut by 5 bases, the J end by 4 bases, with 26 bases between. Authors' data handling: Researchers report that nucleated cell counts were estimated from reference gene primer amplification. Data came from immunoSEQ multiplex PCR; TCRdb stores just in-frame clones and leaves some out. V and J calls and clone size are given by that table; D and trimming were obtained from the DNA. In the table there are tens of thousands of clones, around 85% of which are singletons. The origin of this receptor is a human donor in a cohort sampled during active COVID-19. The sample comprised peripheral blood. V gene TRBV27 combines with J gene TRBJ1-2; tentatively, D is TRBD1 (6 bases). The CDR3 region has the DNA TGTGCCAGCAGTCCCAAGCCCCCCAGGACAGCATACGCCTATGGCTACACCTTC. Encoded protein: CASSPKPPRTAYAYGYTF.